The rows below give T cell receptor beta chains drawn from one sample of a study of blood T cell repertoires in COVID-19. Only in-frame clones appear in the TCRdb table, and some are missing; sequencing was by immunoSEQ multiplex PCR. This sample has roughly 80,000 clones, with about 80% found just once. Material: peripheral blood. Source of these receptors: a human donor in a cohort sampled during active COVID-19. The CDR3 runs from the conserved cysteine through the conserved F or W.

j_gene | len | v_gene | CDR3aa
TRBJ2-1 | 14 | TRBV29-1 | CSVDPPTGNNEQFF
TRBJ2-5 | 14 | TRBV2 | CASSRQQYQETQYF
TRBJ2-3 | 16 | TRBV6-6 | CASSPKRGWVGDTQYF
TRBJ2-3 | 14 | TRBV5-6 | CASSGDRITDTQYF
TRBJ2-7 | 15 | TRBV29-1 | CSVEDTSGRAYEQYF
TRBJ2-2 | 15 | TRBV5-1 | CASSLATVSTGELFF
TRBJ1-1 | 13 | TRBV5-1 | CASHEGDRDEAFF
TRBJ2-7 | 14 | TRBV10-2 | CASSEAGGMYEQYF
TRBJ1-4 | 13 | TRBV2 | CASNTAGYEKLFF
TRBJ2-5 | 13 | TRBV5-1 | CASSLGARETQYF
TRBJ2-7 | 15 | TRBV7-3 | CASSLGVGEGYEQYF
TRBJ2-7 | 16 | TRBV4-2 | CASSPGTSGSRSEQYF
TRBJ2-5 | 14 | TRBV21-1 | CASQAGGLRETQYF
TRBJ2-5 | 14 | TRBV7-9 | CASSLSAGWGAQYF
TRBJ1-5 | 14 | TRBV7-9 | CASSYTGGNQPQHF
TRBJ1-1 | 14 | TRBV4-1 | CASSQVGLNTEAFF
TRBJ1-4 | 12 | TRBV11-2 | CASSWAREKLFF
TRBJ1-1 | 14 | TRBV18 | CASSPSGANTEAFF
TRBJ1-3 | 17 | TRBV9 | CASSVGGQGATGNTIYF
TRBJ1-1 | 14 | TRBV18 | CASSPAVGPSEAFF
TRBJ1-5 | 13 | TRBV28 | CASSLNFNQPQHF
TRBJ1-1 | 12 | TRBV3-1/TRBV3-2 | CASSREGTEAFF
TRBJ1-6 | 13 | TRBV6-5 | CASTTVLRAPLHF
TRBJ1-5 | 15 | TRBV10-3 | CAISDDRDSNQPQHF
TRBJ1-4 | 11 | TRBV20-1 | CSARYNEKLFF
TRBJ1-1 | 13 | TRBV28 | CASSLYGRGEAFF
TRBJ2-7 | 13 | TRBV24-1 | CATSDETRDEQYF
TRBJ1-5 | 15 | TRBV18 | CASSPQGIGNQPQHF
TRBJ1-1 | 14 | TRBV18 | CASSPLNMNTEAFF
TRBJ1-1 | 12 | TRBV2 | CASSRDSTEAFF
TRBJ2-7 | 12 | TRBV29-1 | CSGGTSGYEQYF
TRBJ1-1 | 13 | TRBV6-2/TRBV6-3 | CASSRGLGTEAFF
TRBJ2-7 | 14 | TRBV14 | CASTEAVKLYEQYF
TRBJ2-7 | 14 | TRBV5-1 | CASSPEPDTNEQYF
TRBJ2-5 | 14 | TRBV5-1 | CASSFGSEGETQYF
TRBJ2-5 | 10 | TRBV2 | CASSEETQYF
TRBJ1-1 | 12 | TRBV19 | CASRGAGTEAFF
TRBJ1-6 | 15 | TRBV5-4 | CASSRRGSYNSPLHF
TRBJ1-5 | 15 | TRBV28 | CASSFRGVSNQPQHF
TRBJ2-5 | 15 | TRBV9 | CASSVATAYQETQYF
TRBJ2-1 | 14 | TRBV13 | CASTPGVRWNEQFF
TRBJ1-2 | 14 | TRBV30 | CAWSRKQGTGGYTF
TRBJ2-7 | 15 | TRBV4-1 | CASSLTRGGSYEQYF
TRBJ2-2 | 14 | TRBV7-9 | CASSPPYSTGELFF
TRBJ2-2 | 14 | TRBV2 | CASSGQGEAGELFF
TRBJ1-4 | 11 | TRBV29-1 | CSVVKSGKLFF
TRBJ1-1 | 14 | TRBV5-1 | CASSTTGDTTEAFF
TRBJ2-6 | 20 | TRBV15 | CATSRDRGTGVLSGANVLTF
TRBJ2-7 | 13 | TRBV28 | CASSLLGGFVGHF
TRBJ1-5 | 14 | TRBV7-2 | CASSFRGAGQPQHF
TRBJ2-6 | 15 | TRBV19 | CASSSQGAGANVLTF
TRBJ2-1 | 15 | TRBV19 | CASSIQTGAYNEQFF